This T cell receptor (beta chain) emerged from a study of T cell changes during pregnancy in multiple sclerosis. Germline CDR1 and CDR2: LGHNT and FRNRAP. The CDR3 consists of 16 residues. Trimming cost V 0 bases and J 7 bases, with 18 bases left between them. Assay used: immunoSEQ multiplex PCR; TCRdb lists only in-frame clones, some missing. The sample has approximately 44,000 clones; 85% to 90% are singletons. The V gene is TRBV12-5, the J gene TRBJ2-5; a possible D gene is TRBD2 (6 bases). The sequence derives from a female donor with multiple sclerosis, enrolled in a pregnancy study. Sequencing used CD4+ T cells from peripheral blood mononuclear cells, obtained in the first trimester of pregnancy. CDR3 bases: TGTGCTAGTGGTTTGGTACTGGGCAGTAGAGCGGGGACCCAGTACTTC. This sequence encodes CASGLVLGSRAGTQYF.